The 19 T cell receptor beta chains below come from one sample, sequenced in a study of OX40 agonist ivuxolimab in advanced cancers. The method was immunoSEQ multiplex PCR; TCRdb's version includes in-frame clones alone and lacks a portion of them. The table shows about 79,000 clones, with less than 90% occurring only once. The specimen was CD4+ or CD8+ T cells sorted from blood, collected in a trial of the OX40 agonist ivuxolimab. The receptors here all came from an adult with an advanced solid tumor such as melanoma, head and neck, liver or kidney cancer.

The chain is built from TRBV27 and TRBJ2-3; 7 bases are shared with TRBD2. Looked up from germline, CDR1 is MNHEY and CDR2 is SMNVEV (reference sequence). The CDR3 covers 16 residues. Trimming cost V 3 bases and J 5 bases; bases outside gene matches: 11. The CDR3 DNA follows: TGTGCCAGCAGTTTGGTTCTTGGGGGAGGGCAAGATACGCAGTATTTT. Encoded protein: CASSLVLGGGQDTQYF.

The V and J genes are TRBV5-1 and TRBJ2-1; 9 bases are shared with TRBD1. Losses at the gene ends were 4 bases for V and 10 bases for J; bases not matched to a gene: 12. Germline V gene data show CDR1 as SGHRS and CDR2 as YFSETQ. There are 15 residues in the CDR3. The CDR3 protein is CASSMTGTGKGEQFF. CDR3 bases: TGCGCCAGCAGCATGACCGGGACAGGGAAAGGGGAGCAGTTCTTC.

This chain's CDR3 is CSVEFGRGDIQYF. CDR3 in DNA: TGCAGCGTTGAGTTTGGAAGGGGTGACATTCAGTACTTC. This chain links TRBV29-1 with TRBJ2-4, with a tentative D call TRBD1 (5 bases). The ends were cut back, 3 bases at V and 8 bases at J, with 14 bases in the middle. The CDR3 extends over 13 amino acids. Germline V lookup: CDR1 SQVTM, CDR2 ANQGSEA. Variable domain in full (rest from reference TRBV29-1 and TRBJ2-4): SAVISQKPSRDICQRGTSLTIQCQVDSQVTMMFWYRQQPGQSLTLIATANQGSEATYESGFVIDKFPISRPNLTFSTLTVSNMSPEDSSIYLCSVEFGRGDIQYFGAGTRLSVL.

This clone was observed once. The chain has TRBV5-1 and TRBJ2-7; D assignment may be TRBD1 or TRBD2 (5 bases each). The CDR3 spans 14 residues. The germline V and J ends were trimmed by 3 bases and 2 bases, with 12 bases remaining between them. Germline loops: CDR1 SGHRS, CDR2 YFSETQ. CDR3 DNA sequence: TGCGCCAGCAGCTGGGACGTAGGGGCCTACGAGCAGTACTTC. This translates into CASSWDVGAYEQYF.

The chain links TRBV19 to TRBJ2-1; the D gene is possibly TRBD2 (5 bases). The germline gives CDR1 LNHDA, CDR2 SQIVND (reference sequence). V was clipped by 7 bases and J by 5 bases, with 12 bases between them. This CDR3 has 13 residues. The CDR3 region is CASTSDWDNEQFF. In DNA, the CDR3 is TGTGCCAGTACCTCGGACTGGGACAATGAGCAGTTCTTC.

The gene calls are TRBV6-6 and TRBJ1-5; D gene uncertain. From germline, CDR1 is MNHNY and CDR2 SVGAGI (reference sequence). The ends were cut back, 0 bases at V and 5 bases at J, with 14 bases in the middle. The CDR3 is 16 amino acids. Written as DNA, the CDR3 is TGTGCCAGCAGTTACTCGATAAACCGAAGGGATCAGCCCCAGCATTTT. It yields the protein CASSYSINRRDQPQHF.

The chain employs TRBV9 and TRBJ2-1; the D is unclear. The CDR3 is 14 residues long. Germline CDR1 SGDLS, CDR2 YYNGEE. Trimming removed 4 bases from V and 6 bases from J, with 14 bases in between. The CDR3 loop is CASSLGWAGNEQFF. The CDR3 DNA reads as TGTGCCAGCAGCCTAGGGTGGGCTGGCAATGAGCAGTTCTTC.

This sequence joins TRBV27 and TRBJ1-5; TRBD1 aligns across 8 bases. CDR3 length: 16 amino acids. Trimming took 5 bases from V and 7 from J; bases not matched to a gene: 13. Germline CDR1 MNHEY, CDR2 SMNVEV (reference sequence). The DNA of the CDR3 is TGTGCCAGCAGTAACCGATTCCTGACAGGGGCACAGCCCCAGCATTTT. It encodes CASSNRFLTGAQPQHF.

V and J are TRBV7-9 and TRBJ2-1, with TRBD2 matching 10 bases. The trim removed 3 bases at V and 9 bases at J, leaving 8 bases unmatched. The CDR3 is made up of 15 amino acids. The germline CDR1 and CDR2 sequences are SEHNR and FQNEAQ (reference sequence). The CDR3 here is CASSFGFSGRVEQFF. CDR3 coding DNA: TGTGCCAGCAGCTTCGGTTTCAGCGGGAGGGTTGAGCAGTTCTTC.

This clone was detected once. This chain connects TRBV29-1 to TRBJ1-1; D unresolved. Trimming left V 1 base short and J 4 bases short, with 4 bases between. The CDR3 spans 11 residues. Germline V CDR1 and CDR2: SQVTM, ANQGSEA. CDR3 amino acids: CSVEGGTEAFF. The CDR3 DNA reads TGCAGCGTTGAAGGCGGCACTGAAGCTTTCTTT.

The rearrangement uses TRBV11-3 and TRBJ2-3; D possibly corresponds to TRBD2 (6 bases). Trimming pared 1 base from V and 4 bases from J, leaving 18 bases between. Germline V gives CDR1 SGHNT, CDR2 YENEEA. CDR3 length: 17 residues. Written as DNA, the CDR3 is TGTGCCAGCAGCTTAGGGCGGGGACCCACGTCCCCAGATACGCAGTATTTT. Its protein product is CASSLGRGPTSPDTQYF.

The rearrangement joins TRBV11-3 to TRBJ2-7; D possibly corresponds to TRBD1 (5 bases). The CDR3 has 14 residues. V gave up 5 bases and J gave up 5 bases, with 16 bases separating them. Germline V gene lookup returns CDR1 SGHNT and CDR2 YENEEA. The CDR3 DNA reads as TGTGCCAGCAGCGGGGCCTCTGGATATCACGAGCAGTACTTC. Protein product: CASSGASGYHEQYF. The variable domain in full, with the rest retrieved from reference TRBV11-3 and TRBJ2-7, is EAGVVQSPRYKIIEKKQPVAFWCNPISGHNTLYWYLQNLGQGPELLIRYENEEAVDDSQLPKDRFSAERLKGVDSTLKIQPAELGDSAVYLCASSGASGYHEQYFGPGTRLTVT.

This clone was observed a single time. The rearrangement uses TRBV7-9 and TRBJ1-4; a weak D match, TRBD1 (5 bases). Germline V gene data show CDR1 as SEHNR and CDR2 as FQNEAQ (reference sequence). The CDR3 extends over 16 amino acids. The V and J ends lost 5 bases and 8 bases respectively, with 21 bases between them. CDR3 sequence reads: CASSEMESGAGEKLFF. As DNA, the CDR3 is TGTGCCAGCAGCGAAATGGAGTCCGGGGCAGGGGAAAAACTGTTTTTT. The complete variable domain, with remaining parts taken from reference TRBV7-9 and TRBJ1-4, reads DTGVSQNPRHKITKRGQNVTFRCDPISEHNRLYWYRQTLGQGPEFLTYFQNEAQLEKSRLLSDRFSAERPKGSFSTLEIQRTEQGDSAMYLCASSEMESGAGEKLFFGSGTQLSVL.

Concerning this clone itself: The sample has other DNA sequences that encode this CDR3 too. The V gene is TRBV27, the J gene TRBJ2-7; the D gene is possibly TRBD1 (5 bases). The CDR3 consists of 14 residues. Between the trimmed V and J ends, which lost 2 bases and 3 bases, there was a span of 11 bases. From germline, CDR1 is MNHEY and CDR2 SMNVEV (reference sequence). The CDR3 spells CASSLKGHLYEQYF. CDR3 nucleotides: TGTGCCAGCAGTTTAAAAGGACACCTCTACGAGCAGTACTTC.

The chain joins TRBV27 to TRBJ2-2; D is uncertain. The germline V and J ends were trimmed by 8 bases and 3 bases, with 22 bases remaining between them. Germline lookup yields CDR1 MNHEY and CDR2 SMNVEV (reference sequence). The CDR3 is made up of 17 amino acids. This chain's CDR3 is CASRTLRIGLDTGELFF. The CDR3 region has the DNA TGTGCCAGCCGAACCCTAAGGATCGGTTTGGACACCGGGGAGCTGTTTTTT.

Regarding this clone: At the DNA level, this CDR3 is encoded by other sequences in the same sample as well. V is TRBV28 and J is TRBJ1-5; D unclear. Germline CDR1 is MDHEN and CDR2 is SYDVKM. The V end lost 2 bases, the J end lost 6 bases, and 2 bases lay between the germline ends. CDR3 size: 11 residues. The CDR3 sequence is CASSLGQPQHF. In DNA, the CDR3 is TGTGCCAGCAGTTTAGGTCAGCCCCAGCATTTT. The full variable domain, completed using reference TRBV28 and TRBJ1-5, is DVKVTQSSRYLVKRTGEKVFLECVQDMDHENMFWYRQDPGLGLRLIYFSYDVKMKEKGDIPEGYSVSREKKERFSLILESASTNQTSMYLCASSLGQPQHFGDGTRLSIL.

The V gene is TRBV2, the J gene TRBJ2-5, with 8 bases identical to TRBD2. Gene TRBJ2-7 matches the end of the DNA better, so the J call may be wrong. The CDR3 runs to 14 residues. CDR1 is SNHLY and CDR2 is FYNNEI in the germline V gene. CDR3 sequence (DNA): TGTGCCAGCTTGTGGCGGGAGGCCTCCTACGAGCAGTACTTC. Translation: CASLWREASYEQYF.

J is TRBJ2-1 and V is TRBV7-9, with a possible D match to TRBD2 (6 bases). Trimming pared 5 bases from V and 7 bases from J, leaving 12 bases between. CDR1 is SEHNR, CDR2 FQNEAQ, per germline (reference sequence). The length of the CDR3 is 13 residues. CDR3 sequence reads: CASSDGTFNEQFF. CDR3 DNA: TGTGCCAGCAGCGATGGGACTTTTAATGAGCAGTTCTTC.

The CDR3: CASNAAGTGWFEQYF. CDR3 nucleotides: TGTGCCAGCAACGCCGCCGGGACAGGGTGGTTCGAGCAGTACTTC. The chain joins TRBV6-1 to TRBJ2-7; 9 bases are shared with TRBD1. The CDR3 runs 15 residues. After removal of 7 bases from V and 6 bases from J, the junction contained 13 bases not matched to a gene. CDR1 and CDR2 from the germline V gene are MNHNS and SASEGT.